The next 3 T cell receptor beta chains were all read from a single sample in a study of CD8+CD57+ T cells in acquired aplastic anemia. TCR beta VDJ and CDR3 profiling used genomic DNA as template. One entry per CDR3 protein, called by TCRdb with MiXCR from the reads. The sample lists some 200,000 distinct CDR3 sequences, over 60% occurring once. The source material was sorted CD4+, CD8+, or CD8+CD57+ T cells (not recorded which) from PBMCs. The receptors stem from a human donor in good health.

The rearrangement joins TRBV10-3 to TRBJ2-5; tentatively, D is TRBD2 (6 bases). The CDR3 runs to 16 residues. Trimming removed 1 base from V and 2 bases from J, with 14 bases in between. From germline, CDR1 is ENHRY and CDR2 SYGVKD. The CDR3 loop reads CAISEFRLGGQETQYF. The CDR3 DNA sequence: TGTGCCATCAGTGAGTTTCGACTGGGGGGTCAAGAGACCCAGTACTTC.

The chain uses TRBV5-1 and TRBJ2-7, with 9 bases lining up with TRBD1. The CDR3 loop spans 14 amino acids. V was pared by 5 bases and J by 5 bases, with 8 bases of the junction left unmatched. Per germline, CDR1 SGHRS and CDR2 YFSETQ. Here the CDR3 DNA reads TGCGCCAGCAGTGCGGGACAGGGTCGGCACGAGCAGTACTTC. Its translation: CASSAGQGRHEQYF.

The chain combines TRBV10-3 with TRBJ2-7; the D gene could be TRBD1 or TRBD2 (6 bases each). V was clipped by 10 bases and J by 5 bases, with 21 bases between them. This CDR3 is 14 amino acids long. Germline assignment: CDR1 ENHRY and CDR2 SYGVKD. In nucleotides, the CDR3 is TGTGCCACACATGACTCGGGGGCGGCGAACGAGCAGTACTTC. Its protein product is CATHDSGAANEQYF.